This TCR beta chain was sequenced for a study of response to subunit inactivated influenza vaccine. In the case of this clonotype: The antigen is unknown.

CDR3 length equals 15 residues. Per the germline V gene, CDR1 is DFQATT and CDR2 is SNEGSKA (reference sequence). The ends lost 6 bases at V and 6 bases at J; junction bases unmatched: 11. Regarding the study as a whole: A suggestion made by the authors is that each seasonal influenza vaccination recruits few new T cells.

TCRdb re-analysed the RT-PCR reads in MiXCR, keeping a single row per CDR3 protein. The sample holds more than 400,000 distinct CDR3 sequences; 6% to 9% are singletons and the top ten take around 13%. This clonotype was sampled from a man aged 50 to 69 who received an inactivated influenza vaccine. The material sequenced was PBMCs from blood, taken less than 30 months after vaccination. The V gene is TRBV20-1, the J gene TRBJ2-3, with 11 bases aligning to TRBD2. The CDR3 DNA is TGCAGTGCCAAGGGAACTAGCGGGAGTCCCGATACGCAGTATTTT. Translation gives CSAKGTSGSPDTQYF.